One sample yielded the 27 T cell receptor beta chains listed below, sequenced in a study of T cells in Graves' hyperthyroidism and ophthalmopathy. TCR beta CDR3 region amplification was performed from RNA transcripts. HTBI primers were used for first-round RT-PCR of the TCR CDR3. MiXCR was run by TCRdb on the multiplex PCR reads, yielding one entry per CDR3 protein. The data contain hundreds of thousands of distinct CDR3 sequences, roughly 15% of them seen just once; the ten biggest clones take up approximately 13%. Source material: blood. The receptors stem from a man in his late teens or twenties with Graves' ophthalmopathy.

This clonotype appeared a few times. The gene calls are TRBV11-2 and TRBJ1-2; 9 bases align to TRBD1. CDR1 is SGHAT and CDR2 is FQNNGV in the germline V gene. CDR3 length: 14 residues. The J segment lost 8 bases and the V segment lost 3 bases, leaving 7 bases of the junction unmatched. CDR3 bases: TGTGCCAGCAGCTTGGACAGGGGTGGGGGGGGCTACACCTTC. This sequence encodes CASSLDRGGGGYTF.

This clonotype showed up just a few times. V is TRBV6-2 or TRBV6-3 and J is TRBJ2-7, with a weak D call TRBD2 (5 bases). Germline loops: CDR1 MNHEY, CDR2 SVGEGT. With 4 bases removed from V and 5 bases from J, the gap between germline ends came to 15 bases. This CDR3 has 14 amino acids. CDR3 sequence (DNA): TGTGCCAGCAGTTGGACCACGGGGAATCACGAGCAGTACTTC. As protein: CASSWTTGNHEQYF.

The rearrangement uses TRBV13 and TRBJ2-2; 7 bases are a match to TRBD1. This CDR3 region has 16 residues. The V and J ends lost 5 bases and 6 bases, in that order; junction bases with no gene match: 12. From germline, CDR1 is PRHDT and CDR2 FYEKMQ (reference sequence). CDR3: CASSLRPTGPPGELFF. In DNA, the CDR3 is TGTGCCAGCAGCCTCCGACCGACAGGGCCCCCCGGGGAGCTGTTTTTT.

This clonotype was seen ten or more times. V and J are TRBV5-1 and TRBJ2-1; D tentatively fits TRBD1 or TRBD2 (6 bases each). Looked up from germline, CDR1 is SGHRS and CDR2 is YFSETQ. The CDR3 extends over 15 amino acids. V was clipped by 6 bases and J by 4 bases, with 17 bases between them. Here the CDR3 reads CASTPGDSEYNEQFF. The CDR3 region has the DNA TGCGCCAGCACTCCAGGGGACTCGGAATACAATGAGCAGTTCTTC.

This clonotype has a count of ten or more. The chain joins TRBV6-1 to TRBJ1-6; D remains ambiguous. In germline, CDR1 is MNHNS, CDR2 SASEGT. The V gene lost 6 bases and the J gene lost 0 bases, with 6 bases spanning the gap. This CDR3 spans 14 amino acids. The CDR3 sequence is CASRRSSYNSPLHF. CDR3 in DNA: TGTGCCAGCAGACGGAGCTCCTATAATTCACCCCTCCACTTT.

The sample holds many counts of this clonotype. The chain is built from TRBV2 and TRBJ2-7; D remains unclear. This CDR3 spans 12 amino acids. Germline V gene data show CDR1 as SNHLY and CDR2 as FYNNEI. With 6 bases removed from V and 6 bases from J, the gap between germline ends came to 12 bases. The CDR3 nucleotides are TGTGCCAGCAGCCCCCGACCGCTCGAGCAGTACTTC. This encodes CASSPRPLEQYF.

This clonotype has at least ten counts. The chain uses TRBV20-1 and TRBJ2-4; TRBD2 matches at 9 bases. The V gene's germline CDR1 is DFQATT and CDR2 SNEGSKA (reference sequence). V was pared by 3 bases and J by 6 bases, with 12 bases of the junction left unmatched. This CDR3 has 16 amino acids. The CDR3 reads CSARDYSGSPGNIQYF. The DNA for the CDR3 is TGCAGTGCTAGGGATTATAGCGGGAGTCCGGGAAACATTCAGTACTTC.

A few counts support this clonotype. This may come from a read error, since a much larger clone is one base off. The chain is built from TRBV12-3 or TRBV12-4 and TRBJ2-7, with 7 nucleotides matching TRBD2. The CDR3 sequence is 14 residues long. Here the CDR3 DNA reads TGTGCCAGCAGGGGGCCTAGCGGAGCCTACGGGCAGTACTTC. Translation: CASRGPSGAYGQYF.

This clonotype has a count of ten or more. This rearrangement joins TRBV2 to TRBJ2-6; D remains unclear. The length of the CDR3 is 14 residues. The V and J ends lost 0 bases and 2 bases respectively, with 2 bases between them. The germline V gene has CDR1 SNHLY and CDR2 FYNNEI. The CDR3 DNA sequence: TGTGCCAGCAGTGAAGCGACTGGGGCCAACGTCCTGACTTTC. It translates to CASSEATGANVLTF. Filled out from reference TRBV2 and TRBJ2-6, the complete variable domain reads EPEVTQTPSHQVTQMGQEVILRCVPISNHLYFYWYRQILGQKVEFLVSFYNNEISEKSEIFDDQFSVERPDGSNFTLKIRSTKLEDSAMYFCASSEATGANVLTFGAGSRLTVL.

There are many counts of this clonotype. The CDR3 region has the DNA TGTGCCTGGAGCCCAGACAGCCTGAACACTGAAGCTTTCTTT. It codes for CAWSPDSLNTEAFF. The chain carries TRBV30 and TRBJ1-1; a weak D match, TRBD1 (5 bases). CDR1 and CDR2 (germline): GTSNPN, SVGIG (reference sequence). The CDR3 totals 14 residues. V lost 3 bases and J lost 0, with 11 bases in between.

This clonotype showed up many times. This sequence joins TRBV27 and TRBJ2-3, with D perhaps being TRBD1 or TRBD2 (6 bases each). Germline CDR1 and CDR2: MNHEY and SMNVEV (reference sequence). CDR3 length: 16 residues. Trimming pared 4 bases from V and 6 bases from J, leaving 20 bases between. The CDR3 nucleotides read TGTGCCAGCAGTTCACTAGCAGGAAGGGACACGGATACGCAGTATTTT. The encoded protein is CASSSLAGRDTDTQYF.

In its sample, this clonotype was seen many times. No DNA is shown, since the ends of the CDR3 on it are uncertain; the CDR3 is the one TCRdb lists. V gene TRBV12-3 or TRBV12-4 combines with J gene TRBJ1-2; the table gives TRBD1 as D, unverified against the DNA. The CDR3 totals 14 residues, both ends included. CDR3: CASSPTGTVGRGTF.

There are many counts of this clonotype. The gene calls are TRBV3-1 and TRBJ1-1; TRBD1 matches at 10 bases. J lost 5 bases, V lost 3 bases, and 6 bases had no gene match. Germline CDR1 reads LGHDT; CDR2 reads YNNKEL (reference sequence). The CDR3 contains 15 residues. The CDR3 nucleotides read TGTGCCAGCAGCCATTCCGGGACAGGGGTGACTGAAGCTTTCTTT. This codes for CASSHSGTGVTEAFF.

This clonotype was seen at least ten times. The V gene is TRBV11-2, the J gene TRBJ1-1; D is unclear. This CDR3 spans 14 amino acids. The V end lost 3 bases, the J end lost 5 bases, and 13 bases lay between the germline ends. Germline CDR1 reads SGHAT; CDR2 reads FQNNGV. The CDR3 DNA reads as TGTGCCAGCAGCTTGGGCCCTGGCCGAACTGAAGCTTTCTTT. Translating gives CASSLGPGRTEAFF.

This clonotype was counted ten times or more. This sequence joins TRBV29-1 and TRBJ2-7; TRBD2 is a possible D gene (6 bases). V lost 3 bases and J lost 3, with 21 bases in between. Germline V lookup: CDR1 SQVTM, CDR2 ANQGSEA. The CDR3 is 16 amino acids. This chain's CDR3 is CSVEGREASGDYEQYF. Here the CDR3 DNA reads TGCAGCGTTGAGGGCAGGGAAGCTTCGGGGGACTACGAGCAGTACTTC.

The chain recombines TRBV15 with TRBJ2-5; 8 bases map to TRBD2. The CDR3 has 15 amino acids. Germline V gives CDR1 LNHNV, CDR2 YYDKDF (reference sequence). V trimming: 5 bases; J trimming: 5 bases; junction bases outside the gene matches: 10. This CDR3 reads CATSGSSGPGETQYF. The CDR3 DNA is TGTGCCACCAGCGGATCTAGCGGGCCCGGGGAGACCCAGTACTTC. The entire variable domain, with the rest obtained from reference TRBV15 and TRBJ2-5, is as follows: DAMVIQNPRYQVTQFGKPVTLSCSQTLNHNVMYWYQQKSSQAPKLLFHYYDKDFNNEADTPDNFQSRRPNTSFCFLDIRSPGLGDTAMYLCATSGSSGPGETQYFGPGTRLLVL.

This clonotype was counted a few times. The genes are TRBV19 and TRBJ2-2; D gene ambiguous. Looked up from germline, CDR1 is LNHDA and CDR2 is SQIVND (reference sequence). The germline V and J ends were trimmed by 3 bases and 4 bases, with 15 bases remaining between them. CDR3 length: 16 residues. CDR3 in DNA: TGTGCCAGTAGTATCGGCAGTACCCTGATCACCGGGGAGCTGTTTTTT. Translating gives CASSIGSTLITGELFF.

This clonotype has at least ten counts. The genes are TRBV2 and TRBJ2-5; 10 nucleotides line up with TRBD2. CDR3 length: 15 amino acids. CDR1 SNHLY and CDR2 FYNNEI come from the germline V gene. J was trimmed by 5 bases and V by 5 bases; bases with no gene match: 8. The CDR3 here is CASSLLAGLGETQYF. The CDR3 bases are TGTGCCAGCAGTCTACTAGCGGGATTGGGGGAGACCCAGTACTTC.

This clonotype was seen repeatedly, ten times or more. This chain links TRBV29-1 with TRBJ2-2; 9 positions match TRBD1. Trimming took 4 bases from V and 4 from J; bases not matched to a gene: 7. The CDR3 sequence is 15 residues long. Germline loops: CDR1 SQVTM, CDR2 ANQGSEA. CDR3 in amino acids: CSVASGQGITGELFF. In DNA, the CDR3 is TGCAGCGTTGCCTCCGGACAGGGGATCACCGGGGAGCTGTTTTTT.

This clonotype was observed many times. The chain employs TRBV5-1 and TRBJ1-6; the match to TRBD1 covers 7 bases. This CDR3 is 16 amino acids long. Germline V CDR1 and CDR2: SGHRS, YFSETQ. Unmatched junction bases numbered 5, after V lost 0 bases and J lost 5 bases. The CDR3 sequence: CASSLVDRRNNSPLHF. CDR3 coding DNA: TGCGCCAGCAGCTTGGTGGACAGGAGGAATAATTCACCCCTCCACTTT.

The gene calls are TRBV6-1 and TRBJ1-3; tentatively, D is TRBD1 (6 bases). The CDR3 totals 15 residues. Germline CDR1 and CDR2: MNHNS and SASEGT. V was trimmed by 1 base and J by 4 bases, leaving 11 bases between them. CDR3: CASSEETGGGNTIYF. The CDR3 DNA follows: TGTGCCAGCAGTGAAGAAACGGGGGGCGGAAACACCATATATTTT.

The chain combines TRBV15 with TRBJ1-5; possible D gene TRBD1, 5 bases. With 8 bases removed from V and 3 bases from J, the gap between germline ends came to 17 bases. Germline-derived CDR1 and CDR2 are LNHNV and YYDKDF (reference sequence). The CDR3 runs 15 residues. CDR3 residues: CATGWGVTTNQPQHF. CDR3 in DNA: TGTGCCACCGGGTGGGGGGTCACGACCAATCAGCCCCAGCATTTT.

In its sample, this clonotype was seen many times. The J gene is TRBJ1-1, the V gene TRBV24-1; tentative D call: TRBD1 (6 bases). The CDR3 loop spans 15 amino acids. CDR1 is KGHDR, CDR2 SFDVKD, per germline. The ends were cut back, 4 bases at V and 1 base at J, with 12 bases in the middle. The CDR3 bases are TGTGCCACCAGTGACCCACAGGGCGGGAACACTGAAGCTTTCTTT. Its protein product is CATSDPQGGNTEAFF.

The chain couples TRBV30 to TRBJ2-7; D may be TRBD2 (7 bases). Germline-derived CDR1 and CDR2 are GTSNPN and SVGIG (reference sequence). V lost 4 bases to trimming and J lost 6 bases, with 13 bases between them. The length of the CDR3 is 12 residues. The CDR3 protein is CAWMGGAGEQYF. The CDR3, as DNA: TGTGCCTGGATGGGGGGGGCGGGCGAGCAGTACTTC.

At least ten counts were recorded for this clonotype. V gene TRBV6-1 combines with J gene TRBJ2-7; 8 bases map to TRBD1. The CDR3 loop spans 15 amino acids. Germline values: CDR1 MNHNS, CDR2 SASEGT. The ends lost 2 bases at V and 6 bases at J; junction bases unmatched: 9. DNA of the CDR3: TGTGCCAGCAGTGAATCCGGCAGGGGGCTGATCGAGCAGTACTTC. Its protein product is CASSESGRGLIEQYF.

Ten or more counts support this clonotype. The chain uses TRBV11-2 and TRBJ2-3; no definite D call. The germline CDR1 and CDR2 sequences are SGHAT and FQNNGV. V dropped 3 bases and J dropped 6 bases, with 19 bases sitting between them. The length of the CDR3 is 16 residues. The CDR3 protein is CASSFEGYLSPDTQYF. The CDR3 nucleotides read TGTGCCAGCAGCTTCGAAGGCTACCTAAGCCCCGATACGCAGTATTTT.

This clonotype has a count of ten or more. Written as DNA, the CDR3 is TGCAGTGCCCCAGGAGGGGGACTAGTCACAGATACGCAGTATTTT. It encodes CSAPGGGLVTDTQYF. The V and J genes are TRBV20-1 and TRBJ2-3; TRBD2 matches at 8 bases. V dropped 6 bases and J dropped 2; count of bases not matched to a gene: 10. The germline CDR1 and CDR2 sequences are DFQATT and SNEGSKA (reference sequence). CDR3 length: 15 residues.